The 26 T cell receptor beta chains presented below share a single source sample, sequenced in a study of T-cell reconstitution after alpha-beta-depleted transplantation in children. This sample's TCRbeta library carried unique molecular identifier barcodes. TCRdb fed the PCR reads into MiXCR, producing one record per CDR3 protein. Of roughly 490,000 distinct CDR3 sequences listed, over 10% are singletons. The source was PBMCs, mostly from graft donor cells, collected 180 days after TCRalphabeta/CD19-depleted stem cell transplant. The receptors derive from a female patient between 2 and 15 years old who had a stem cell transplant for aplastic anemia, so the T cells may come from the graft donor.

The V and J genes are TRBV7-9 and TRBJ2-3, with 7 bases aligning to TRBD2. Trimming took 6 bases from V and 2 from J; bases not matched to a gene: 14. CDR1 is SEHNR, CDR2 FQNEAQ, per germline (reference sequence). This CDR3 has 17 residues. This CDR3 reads CASSPPTASGFTDTQYF. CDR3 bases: TGTGCCAGCAGTCCACCAACGGCTAGCGGATTCACAGATACGCAGTATTTT. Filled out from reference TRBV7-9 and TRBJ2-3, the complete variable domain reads DTGVSQNPRHKITKRGQNVTFRCDPISEHNRLYWYRQTLGQGPEFLTYFQNEAQLEKSRLLSDRFSAERPKGSFSTLEIQRTEQGDSAMYLCASSPPTASGFTDTQYFGPGTRLTVL.

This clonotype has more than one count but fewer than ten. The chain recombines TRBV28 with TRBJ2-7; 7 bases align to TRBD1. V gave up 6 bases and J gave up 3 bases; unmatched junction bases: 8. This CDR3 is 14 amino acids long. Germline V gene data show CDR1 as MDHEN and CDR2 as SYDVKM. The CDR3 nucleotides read TGTGCCAGCAGATCCGGGACAGTAGGCTACGAGCAGTACTTC. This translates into CASRSGTVGYEQYF.

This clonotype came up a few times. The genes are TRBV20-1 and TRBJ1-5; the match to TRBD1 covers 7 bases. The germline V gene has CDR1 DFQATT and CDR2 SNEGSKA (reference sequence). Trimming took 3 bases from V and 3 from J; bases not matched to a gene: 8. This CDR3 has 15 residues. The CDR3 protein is CSASAGQYPNQPQHF. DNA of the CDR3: TGCAGTGCTAGCGCGGGACAGTATCCCAATCAGCCCCAGCATTTT.

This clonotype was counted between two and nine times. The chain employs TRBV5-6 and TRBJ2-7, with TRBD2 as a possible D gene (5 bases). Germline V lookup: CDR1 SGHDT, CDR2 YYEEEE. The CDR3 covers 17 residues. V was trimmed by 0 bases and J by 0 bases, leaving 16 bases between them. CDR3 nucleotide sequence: TGTGCCAGCAGCTTGGTGGGTGAGGGCGAGAGCTCCTACGAGCAGTACGTC. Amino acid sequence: CASSLVGEGESSYEQYV.

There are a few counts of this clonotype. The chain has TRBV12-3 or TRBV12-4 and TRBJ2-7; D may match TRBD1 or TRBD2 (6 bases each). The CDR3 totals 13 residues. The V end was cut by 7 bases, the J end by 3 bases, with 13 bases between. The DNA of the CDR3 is TGTGCCAGCAAAAGGGGGGACCACTACGAGCAGTACTTC. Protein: CASKRGDHYEQYF.

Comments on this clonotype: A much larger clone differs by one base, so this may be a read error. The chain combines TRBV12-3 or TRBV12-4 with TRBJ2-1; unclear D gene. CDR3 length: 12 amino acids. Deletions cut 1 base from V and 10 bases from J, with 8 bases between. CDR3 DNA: TGTGCCAGCAGTTTAGTGCTATCAGAGCAGTTCTTC. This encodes CASSLVLSEQFF.

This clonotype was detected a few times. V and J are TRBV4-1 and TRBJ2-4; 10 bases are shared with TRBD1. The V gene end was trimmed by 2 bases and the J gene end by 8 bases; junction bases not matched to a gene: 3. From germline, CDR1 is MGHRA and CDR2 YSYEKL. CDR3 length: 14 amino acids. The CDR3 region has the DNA TGCGCCAGCAGCCAAACGGACAGGGGGGACATTCAGTACTTC. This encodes CASSQTDRGDIQYF.

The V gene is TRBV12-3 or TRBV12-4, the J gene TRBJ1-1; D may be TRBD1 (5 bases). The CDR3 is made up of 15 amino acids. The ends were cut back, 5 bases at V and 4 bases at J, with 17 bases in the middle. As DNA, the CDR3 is TGTGCCAGCAGTGCCCGACAGAAAGTGGGCACTGAAGCTTTCTTT. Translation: CASSARQKVGTEAFF.

This CDR3 reads CAWRVTGMNTEAFF. DNA of the CDR3: TGTGCCTGGAGGGTTACAGGCATGAACACTGAAGCTTTCTTT. The J gene is TRBJ1-1, the V gene TRBV30; maybe TRBD1 (5 bases). V was clipped by 3 bases and J by 0 bases, with 11 bases between them. There are 14 residues in the CDR3. Germline CDR1 and CDR2: GTSNPN and SVGIG (reference sequence).

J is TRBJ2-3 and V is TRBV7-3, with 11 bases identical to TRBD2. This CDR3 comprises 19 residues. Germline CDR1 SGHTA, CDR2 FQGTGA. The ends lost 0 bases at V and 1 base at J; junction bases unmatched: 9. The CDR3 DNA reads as TGTGCCAGCAGCTTAACGGGGCTTCTAGCGGGAGGTGGCACAGATACGCAGTATTTT. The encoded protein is CASSLTGLLAGGGTDTQYF.

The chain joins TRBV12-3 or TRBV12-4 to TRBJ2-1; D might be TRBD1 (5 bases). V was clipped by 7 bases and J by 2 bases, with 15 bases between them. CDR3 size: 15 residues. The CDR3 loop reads CASILGVGAYNEQFF. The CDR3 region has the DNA TGTGCCAGCATTCTAGGGGTCGGAGCCTACAATGAGCAGTTCTTC.

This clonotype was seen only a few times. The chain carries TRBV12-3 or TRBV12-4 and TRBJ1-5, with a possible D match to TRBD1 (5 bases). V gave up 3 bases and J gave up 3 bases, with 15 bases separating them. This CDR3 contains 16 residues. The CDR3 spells CASSLGGSSINQPQHF. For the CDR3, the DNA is TGTGCCAGCAGTTTGGGGGGAAGTTCGATCAATCAGCCCCAGCATTTT.

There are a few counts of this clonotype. The CDR3 loop reads CSLPGKADYEQYF. CDR3 DNA: TGCAGCCTTCCGGGTAAAGCTGACTACGAGCAGTACTTC. The rearrangement links TRBV20-1 to TRBJ2-7, with D unclear. Germline CDR1 and CDR2: DFQATT and SNEGSKA (reference sequence). This CDR3 comprises 13 residues.

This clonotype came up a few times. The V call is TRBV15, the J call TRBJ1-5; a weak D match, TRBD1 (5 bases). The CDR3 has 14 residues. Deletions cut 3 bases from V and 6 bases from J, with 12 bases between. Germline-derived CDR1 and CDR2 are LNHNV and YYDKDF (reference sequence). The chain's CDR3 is CATSSPGSAQPQHF. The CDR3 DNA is TGTGCCACCAGCAGCCCAGGGTCGGCTCAGCCCCAGCATTTT.

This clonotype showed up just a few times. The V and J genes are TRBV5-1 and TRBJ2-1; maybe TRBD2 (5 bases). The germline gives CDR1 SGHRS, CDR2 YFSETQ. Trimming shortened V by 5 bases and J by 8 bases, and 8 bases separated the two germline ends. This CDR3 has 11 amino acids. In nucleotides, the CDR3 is TGCGCCAGCAGGGAGGCAGATGAGCAGTTCTTC. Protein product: CASREADEQFF.

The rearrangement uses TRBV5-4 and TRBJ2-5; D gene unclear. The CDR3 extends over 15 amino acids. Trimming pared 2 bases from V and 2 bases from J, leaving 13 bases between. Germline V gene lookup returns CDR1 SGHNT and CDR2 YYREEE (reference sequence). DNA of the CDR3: TGTGCCAGCAGCTTTCTCGGTCCCGGGCAAGAGACCCAGTACTTC. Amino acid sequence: CASSFLGPGQETQYF. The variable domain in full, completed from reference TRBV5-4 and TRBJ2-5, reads ETGVTQSPTHLIKTRGQQVTLRCSSQSGHNTVSWYQQALGQGPQFIFQYYREEENGRGNFPPRFSGLQFPNYSSELNVNALELDDSALYLCASSFLGPGQETQYFGPGTRLLVL.

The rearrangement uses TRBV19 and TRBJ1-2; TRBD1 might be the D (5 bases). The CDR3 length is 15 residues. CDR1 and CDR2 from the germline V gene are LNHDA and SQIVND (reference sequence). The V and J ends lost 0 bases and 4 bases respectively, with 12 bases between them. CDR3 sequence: CASSIDLQGGYGYTF. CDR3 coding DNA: TGTGCCAGTAGTATAGATCTTCAGGGAGGCTATGGCTACACCTTC.

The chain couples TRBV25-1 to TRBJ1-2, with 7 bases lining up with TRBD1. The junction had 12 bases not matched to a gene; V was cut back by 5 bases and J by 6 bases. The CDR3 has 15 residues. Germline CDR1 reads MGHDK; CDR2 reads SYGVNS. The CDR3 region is CASSRQTGLKNGYTF. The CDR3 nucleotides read TGTGCCAGCAGTCGACAGACAGGGCTGAAAAATGGCTACACCTTC.

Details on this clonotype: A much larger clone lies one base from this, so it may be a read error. The CDR3 DNA sequence: TGCGCCACCAGCCTGGTCCATGACAATGAGCAGTTCTTC. Translating gives CATSLVHDNEQFF. The chain uses TRBV4-3 and TRBJ2-1; D gene unclear. CDR3 length: 13 residues. Germline V gene lookup returns CDR1 LGHNA and CDR2 YSLEER.

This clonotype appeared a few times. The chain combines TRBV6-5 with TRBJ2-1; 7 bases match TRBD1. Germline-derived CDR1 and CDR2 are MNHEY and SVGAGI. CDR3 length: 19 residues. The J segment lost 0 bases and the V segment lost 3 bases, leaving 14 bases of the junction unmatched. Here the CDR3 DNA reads TGTGCCAGCAGTTATCGGACAGGCACCTTAAGGGGCTCCTACAATGAGCAGTTCTTC. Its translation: CASSYRTGTLRGSYNEQFF.

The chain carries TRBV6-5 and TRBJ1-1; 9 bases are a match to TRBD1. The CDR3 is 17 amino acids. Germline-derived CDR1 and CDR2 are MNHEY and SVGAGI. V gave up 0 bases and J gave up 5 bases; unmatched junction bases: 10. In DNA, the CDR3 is TGTGCCAGCAGTTACTCGATCGGGGACAGGGCACGGACTGAAGCTTTCTTT. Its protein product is CASSYSIGDRARTEAFF.

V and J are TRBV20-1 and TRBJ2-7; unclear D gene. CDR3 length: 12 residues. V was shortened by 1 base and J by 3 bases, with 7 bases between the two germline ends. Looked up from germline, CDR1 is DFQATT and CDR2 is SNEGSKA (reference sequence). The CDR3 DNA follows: TGCAGTGCTAGAGGTGATAACTACGAGCAGTACGTC. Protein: CSARGDNYEQYV.

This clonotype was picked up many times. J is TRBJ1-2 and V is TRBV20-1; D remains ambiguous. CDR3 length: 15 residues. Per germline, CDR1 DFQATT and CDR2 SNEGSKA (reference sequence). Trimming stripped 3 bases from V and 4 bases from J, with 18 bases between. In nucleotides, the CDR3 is TGCAGTGCTAGGACCAGGTCGCCGTCTCCCTATGGCTACACCTTC. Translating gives CSARTRSPSPYGYTF.

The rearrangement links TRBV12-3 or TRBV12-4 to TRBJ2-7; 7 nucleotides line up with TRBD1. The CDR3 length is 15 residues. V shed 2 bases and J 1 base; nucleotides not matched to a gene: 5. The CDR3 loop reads CASSLLQGMSYEQYF. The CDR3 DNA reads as TGTGCCAGCAGTTTACTACAGGGGATGTCCTACGAGCAGTACTTC.

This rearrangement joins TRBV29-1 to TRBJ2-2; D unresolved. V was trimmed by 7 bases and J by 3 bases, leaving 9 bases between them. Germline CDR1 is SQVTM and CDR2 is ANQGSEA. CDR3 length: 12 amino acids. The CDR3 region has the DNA TGCAGCGCGATCCCCGACACCGGGGAGCTGTTTTTT. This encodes CSAIPDTGELFF.

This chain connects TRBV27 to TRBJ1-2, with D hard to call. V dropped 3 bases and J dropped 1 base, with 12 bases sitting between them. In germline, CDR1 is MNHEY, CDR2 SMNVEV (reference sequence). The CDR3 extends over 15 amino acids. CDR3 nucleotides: TGTGCCAGCAGTTTGGACCGATTTAATAACTATGGCTACACCTTC. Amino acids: CASSLDRFNNYGYTF.